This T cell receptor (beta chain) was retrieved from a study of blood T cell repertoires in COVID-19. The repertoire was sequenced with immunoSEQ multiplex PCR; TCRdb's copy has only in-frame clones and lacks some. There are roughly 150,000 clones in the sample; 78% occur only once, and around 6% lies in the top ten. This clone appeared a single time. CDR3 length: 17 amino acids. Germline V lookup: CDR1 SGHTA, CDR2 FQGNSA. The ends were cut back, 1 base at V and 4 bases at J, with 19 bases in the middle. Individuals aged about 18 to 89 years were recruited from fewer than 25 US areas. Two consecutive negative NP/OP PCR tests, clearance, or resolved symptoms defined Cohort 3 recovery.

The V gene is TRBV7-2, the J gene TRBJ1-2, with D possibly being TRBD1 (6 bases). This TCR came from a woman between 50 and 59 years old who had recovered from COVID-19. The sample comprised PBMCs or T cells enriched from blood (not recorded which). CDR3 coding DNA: TGTGCCAGCAGCTTAGGCCAGAGTTGGACAGCGCCCTATGGCTACACCTTC. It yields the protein CASSLGQSWTAPYGYTF.